This entry concerns a single TCR beta chain. The data belong to a study of blood T cell repertoires in COVID-19. Authors' methods: From reference gene primer amplification, estimates of nucleated cell counts were derived. Sequenced by immunoSEQ multiplex PCR; TCRdb stores in-frame clones only, minus some. Clone size and the V and J calls come from that table; the DNA yielded D and trimming. The sample consists of 85,000 to 120,000 clones, 71% of them appearing once. The V gene end was trimmed by 6 bases and the J gene end by 7 bases; junction bases not matched to a gene: 11. The CDR3 extends over 16 amino acids. The germline V gene encodes CDR1 SGHAT and CDR2 FQNNGV.

The receptor's source is a human donor with acute or convalescent COVID-19. The donor label of this sample is uncertain. The chain has TRBV11-2 and TRBJ2-1; TRBD2 agrees at 11 bases. Sequenced input: peripheral blood. CDR3 residues: CASSSSGGYLGNEQFF. DNA for the CDR3: TGTGCCAGCAGTTCTAGCGGGGGGTACCTCGGGAATGAGCAGTTCTTC.